This passage covers 29 T cell receptor beta chains from one sample sequenced in a study of post-analysis software for immune sequencing data (dated by TCRdb to the mid-2010s). The method behind the library was PCR. TCRdb records Illumina HiSeq 2500 as the sequencer. To reduce PCR and sequencing biases, unique molecular identifiers were built into the TCR beta cDNA libraries. TCRdb passed the public sequencing reads through fastp at Q25 and MiXCR, retaining productive beta sequences. Here each entry gathers all rows of one CDR3 protein and keeps the most common genes and DNA. For this sample there are 150,000 to 200,000 distinct CDR3 sequences; under 40% appear just once. The ten largest account for around 30% of the sample. This specimen's time point label, per the study, means: second blood draw from one MS patient after hematopoietic stem cell transplantation. Sequences were derived from blood, sampled after autologous hematopoietic stem cell transplantation. The receptors shown here come from a girl between 5 and 17 years old with multiple sclerosis. Donor details come from another sample of the same person, matched by shared clones.

The CDR3 bases are TGTGCCAGCAGCCTGACTCAAAATGAGCAGTTCTTC. It codes for CASSLTQNEQFF. The chain uses TRBV9 and TRBJ2-1; D uncertain. Trimming removed 4 bases from V and 7 bases from J, with 9 bases in between. Germline CDR1 is SGDLS and CDR2 is YYNGEE. This CDR3 region has 12 residues. The full variable domain, in which reference TRBV9 and TRBJ2-1 provide the parts outside the CDR3, is DSGVTQTPKHLITATGQRVTLRCSPRSGDLSVYWYQQSLDQGLQFLIQYYNGEERAKGNILERFSAQQFPDLHSELNLSSLELGDSALYFCASSLTQNEQFFGPGTRLTVL.

This chain connects TRBV10-3 to TRBJ2-3; no reliable D call. This CDR3 comprises 15 residues. Germline CDR1 and CDR2: ENHRY and SYGVKD. Trimming removed 0 bases from V and 2 bases from J, with 9 bases in between. This CDR3 is CAISESQDFTDTQYF. CDR3 DNA: TGTGCCATCAGTGAGTCCCAGGATTTCACAGATACGCAGTATTTT.

This rearrangement joins TRBV15 to TRBJ1-2; D is uncertain. The CDR3 totals 11 residues. Germline loops: CDR1 LNHNV, CDR2 YYDKDF (reference sequence). V was trimmed by 0 bases and J by 4 bases, leaving 0 bases between them. DNA of the CDR3: TGTGCCACCAGCAGAGACTATGGCTACACCTTC. Translating gives CATSRDYGYTF.

The J gene is TRBJ2-1, the V gene TRBV19; TRBD2 agrees at 10 bases. V shed 3 bases and J 0 bases; nucleotides not matched to a gene: 5. CDR1 and CDR2 from the germline V gene are LNHDA and SQIVND (reference sequence). This CDR3 has 17 amino acids. The CDR3 is CASSIFGLAASYNEQFF. CDR3 nucleotides: TGTGCCAGTAGTATCTTTGGACTAGCGGCCTCCTACAATGAGCAGTTCTTC.

The chain is built from TRBV7-2 and TRBJ2-1; the match to TRBD2 covers 12 bases. Germline assignment: CDR1 SGHTA and CDR2 FQGNSA. The V gene end was trimmed by 5 bases and the J gene end by 4 bases; junction bases not matched to a gene: 6. The CDR3 is 16 residues long. CDR3 bases: TGTGCCAGCAGCCTCCGACTAGCGGGGGATTACAATGAGCAGTTCTTC. It is translated as CASSLRLAGDYNEQFF.

The chain is built from TRBV29-1 and TRBJ1-1, with TRBD1 as a possible D gene (5 bases). Germline V gene lookup returns CDR1 SQVTM and CDR2 ANQGSEA. Deletions cut 6 bases from V and 4 bases from J, with 12 bases between. CDR3 length: 12 residues. CDR3 sequence reads: CSVAGGGTEAFF. CDR3 coding DNA: TGCAGCGTGGCCGGTGGGGGCACTGAAGCTTTCTTT.

This rearrangement joins TRBV3-1 to TRBJ2-1, with TRBD2 matching over 14 bases. The germline V gene encodes CDR1 LGHDT and CDR2 YNNKEL (reference sequence). The length of the CDR3 is 16 residues. The V and J ends lost 7 bases and 3 bases, in that order; junction bases with no gene match: 5. The CDR3 nucleotides are TGTGCCAGCATCGGACTAGCGGGAGGCAGCTACAATGAGCAGTTCTTC. Its protein product is CASIGLAGGSYNEQFF.

Of note for this clonotype: This may come from a read error, since a much larger clone is one base off. This chain connects TRBV20-1 to TRBJ2-3; the match to TRBD2 covers 7 bases. CDR1 DFQATT and CDR2 SNEGSKA come from the germline V gene (reference sequence). This CDR3 has 16 amino acids. CDR3 residues: CSARDKAGVSSDMQYF. The CDR3 coding sequence is TGCAGTGCTAGAGATAAGGCGGGAGTTTCATCAGATATGCAGTATTTT.

At least ten counts were recorded for this clonotype. J is TRBJ1-2 and V is TRBV7-2, with 7 nucleotides matching TRBD1. The CDR3 totals 14 residues. The germline CDR1 and CDR2 sequences are SGHTA and FQGNSA. Unmatched junction bases numbered 1, after V lost 1 base and J lost 2 bases. CDR3 nucleotides: TGTGCCAGCAGCTTAGGACAGGGAAACTATGGCTACACCTTC. Protein sequence: CASSLGQGNYGYTF.

In its sample, this clonotype was seen a few times. CDR3 sequence: CASSSGQGGETDTQYF. The CDR3 DNA sequence: TGTGCCAGCAGCTCCGGACAGGGTGGGGAAACAGATACGCAGTATTTT. This chain links TRBV7-3 with TRBJ2-3, with 8 bases aligning to TRBD1. Germline values: CDR1 SGHTA, CDR2 FQGTGA. The CDR3 is made up of 16 amino acids. V lost 4 bases and J lost 3; bases outside the gene matches: 9.

A word on this clonotype: Being one base from a much bigger clone, this may be a read error. DNA for the CDR3: TGTGCCAGCAGCAGGTTCGATAGATATCAGCCCCAGCATTTT. It translates to CASSRFDRYQPQHF. The gene calls are TRBV21-1 and TRBJ1-5. TRBV21-1 is termed a pseudogene. CDR3 length: 14 amino acids.

The genes are TRBV28 and TRBJ2-4; the match to TRBD2 covers 7 bases. The tail of the sequence fits TRBJ2-7 better, so the J call may be wrong. The CDR3 is made up of 12 amino acids. Germline V lookup: CDR1 MDHEN, CDR2 SYDVKM. DNA of the CDR3: TGTGCCACTCTCCGGGAGGCGGGCGAGCAGTACTTC. Translation: CATLREAGEQYF.

The V gene is TRBV12-3 or TRBV12-4, the J gene TRBJ2-5; TRBD2 is a possible D gene (6 bases). CDR3 length: 13 amino acids. The V and J ends lost 6 bases and 1 base respectively, with 9 bases between them. For the CDR3, the DNA is TGTGCCAGCAGCCTCGGGGGCCAAGAGACCCAGTACTTC. Its translation: CASSLGGQETQYF.

The chain uses TRBV5-1 and TRBJ2-3; D is perhaps TRBD1 (6 bases). Germline values: CDR1 SGHRS, CDR2 YFSETQ. This CDR3 contains 16 residues. The germline V and J ends were trimmed by 0 bases and 5 bases, with 16 bases remaining between them. For the CDR3, the DNA is TGCGCCAGCAGCTTGGATCTGGGGGCCCCCATAGATACGCAGTATTTT. Protein sequence: CASSLDLGAPIDTQYF.

This clonotype has a handful of counts. The chain couples TRBV28 to TRBJ2-1; possibly TRBD1 for D (5 bases). The length of the CDR3 is 14 residues. The V gene's germline CDR1 is MDHEN and CDR2 SYDVKM. The germline V and J ends were trimmed by 6 bases and 10 bases, with 19 bases remaining between them. The CDR3 nucleotides are TGTGCCAGCAGGCCGAACTTAGGGGATGGGGAGCAGTTCTTC. Protein: CASRPNLGDGEQFF.

V usage is TRBV10-3 and J usage is TRBJ2-4; 9 bases fit TRBD1. TRBJ2-7 matches the DNA end more closely, so the J call is doubtful. In germline, CDR1 is ENHRY, CDR2 SYGVKD. The CDR3 runs 13 residues. The CDR3 loop reads CAIADRGLGEQYF. The CDR3 nucleotides are TGTGCCATCGCGGACAGGGGTTTAGGCGAGCAGTACTTC.

In its sample, this clonotype was seen many times. Here the CDR3 reads CSASRGRNNEQFF. Written as DNA, the CDR3 is TGCAGTGCTAGTAGAGGGAGAAACAATGAGCAGTTCTTC. The chain has TRBV20-1 and TRBJ2-1; possible D gene TRBD2, 5 bases. CDR1 and CDR2 from the germline V gene are DFQATT and SNEGSKA (reference sequence). V shed 3 bases and J shed 5 bases, with 11 bases lying between them. The CDR3 consists of 13 residues.

A few counts support this clonotype. The V and J genes are TRBV6-2 or TRBV6-3 and TRBJ2-4, with 11 bases identical to TRBD2. Near its end, the DNA agrees better with TRBJ2-7, so the J call may be wrong. The germline CDR1 and CDR2 sequences are MNHEY and SVGEGT. The CDR3 totals 15 residues. In DNA, the CDR3 is TGTGCCAGCAGACCTCTAGCGGGAGGAACTTACGAGCAGTACTTC. Translated, it gives CASRPLAGGTYEQYF.

This clonotype was seen many times. This chain joins TRBV24-1 and TRBJ1-2, with a tentative D call TRBD1 (5 bases). The CDR3 loop spans 15 amino acids. CDR1 is KGHDR and CDR2 is SFDVKD in the germline V gene. V gave up 5 bases and J gave up 6 bases, with 18 bases separating them. The CDR3 DNA reads TGTGCCACCAGTGGATACAGACAGCCGCGGAATGGCTACACCTTC. Its protein is CATSGYRQPRNGYTF.

V gene TRBV12-5 combines with J gene TRBJ1-1; D may be TRBD1 (5 bases). Germline V gene sequence: CDR1 LGHNT, CDR2 FRNRAP. This CDR3 has 15 residues. V lost 4 bases, J lost 0 bases, and 12 bases lay in between. The CDR3 spells CASGSGQGMNTEAFF. DNA of the CDR3: TGTGCTAGTGGTTCGGGGCAGGGCATGAACACTGAAGCTTTCTTT.

The chain links TRBV9 to TRBJ2-7, with D possibly being TRBD1 (6 bases). The CDR3 runs 14 residues. Germline lookup yields CDR1 SGDLS and CDR2 YYNGEE. The V gene lost 0 bases and the J gene lost 6 bases, with 13 bases spanning the gap. This CDR3 is CASSVEGIQGEQYF. The CDR3 nucleotides read TGTGCCAGCAGCGTAGAAGGTATACAGGGCGAGCAGTACTTC.

J is TRBJ1-2 and V is TRBV5-6; the D is unclear. CDR1 and CDR2 from the germline V gene are SGHDT and YYEEEE. Trimming removed 0 bases at V and 4 bases at J, with 7 bases between. The CDR3 is made up of 13 amino acids. This chain's CDR3 is CASSLVGGYGYTF. DNA of the CDR3: TGTGCCAGCAGCTTGGTAGGTGGCTATGGCTACACCTTC. Based on the CDR3 plus reference TRBV5-6 and TRBJ1-2, the full variable domain is DAGVTQSPTHLIKTRGQQVTLRCSPKSGHDTVSWYQQALGQGPQFIFQYYEEEERQRGNFPDRFSGHQFPNYSSELNVNALLLGDSALYLCASSLVGGYGYTFGSGTRLTVV.

This clonotype was picked up many times. V gene TRBV20-1 combines with J gene TRBJ2-3; D is undetermined. Trimming took 2 bases from V and 0 from J, leaving 15 bases between them. This CDR3 contains 16 residues. Germline V gene data show CDR1 as DFQATT and CDR2 as SNEGSKA (reference sequence). The CDR3 DNA reads as TGCAGTGCTAGAAGGGCCTCCTCTTTTAGCACAGATACGCAGTATTTT. It yields the protein CSARRASSFSTDTQYF.

The chain carries TRBV6-5 and TRBJ1-2; D ambiguous. Trimming left V 0 bases short and J 3 bases short, with 11 bases between. CDR1 is MNHEY and CDR2 is SVGAGI in the germline V gene. CDR3 size: 15 residues. The CDR3 region is CASSYSTGGHYGYTF. CDR3 nucleotides: TGTGCCAGCAGTTACTCGACGGGCGGTCACTATGGCTACACCTTC.

The genes are TRBV7-9 and TRBJ2-5; D might be TRBD1 (6 bases). The CDR3 length is 13 residues. Trimming removed 5 bases from V and 11 bases from J, with 18 bases in between. Germline lookup yields CDR1 SEHNR and CDR2 FQNEAQ (reference sequence). The CDR3 DNA reads TGTGCCAGCAGCGCAAGAACAGGGCCGGAGCAGTACTTC. It yields the protein CASSARTGPEQYF.

The count of this clonotype is one. The chain employs TRBV6-5 and TRBJ1-5; no clear D. V shed 0 bases and J shed 3 bases, with 9 bases lying between them. The CDR3 has 15 residues. Germline V gene data show CDR1 as MNHEY and CDR2 as SVGAGI. Here the CDR3 reads CASSYSADTNQPQHF. The CDR3 bases are TGTGCCAGCAGTTACTCGGCAGATACCAATCAGCCCCAGCATTTT.

This clonotype was detected once. This chain links TRBV4-2 with TRBJ2-4; 7 bases line up with TRBD2. V shed 1 base, J shed 4 bases, and the junction held 13 bases outside the gene matches. Germline values: CDR1 LGHNA, CDR2 YNFKEQ. The CDR3 runs to 18 residues. The CDR3 bases are TGTGCCAGCAGCCAAGGTCGTGCGGGAGAGGGTCAAAAAAACATTCAGTACTTC. Amino acid sequence: CASSQGRAGEGQKNIQYF.

The V and J genes are TRBV6-5 and TRBJ2-5; D is possibly TRBD1 or TRBD2 (5 bases each). Germline CDR1 reads MNHEY; CDR2 reads SVGAGI. Trimming pared 0 bases from V and 0 bases from J, leaving 17 bases between. The CDR3 spans 18 residues. The CDR3, as DNA: TGTGCCAGCAGTTACTCGTCCCTGTGGGACCAGTACCAAGAGACCCAGTACTTC. Amino acid sequence: CASSYSSLWDQYQETQYF.

The rearrangement links TRBV24-1 to TRBJ1-2, with TRBD1 as a possible D gene (5 bases). This CDR3 is 14 amino acids long. Germline loops: CDR1 KGHDR, CDR2 SFDVKD. V lost 3 bases and J lost 4, with 11 bases in between. This chain's CDR3 is CATSDDTGIYGYTF. In DNA, the CDR3 is TGTGCCACCAGTGATGACACAGGCATCTATGGCTACACCTTC.